Following are 23 T cell receptor beta chains from one sample sequenced in a study of shared clonotypes between healthy human individuals. Only in-frame clones appear in the TCRdb table, and some are missing; sequencing was by immunoSEQ multiplex PCR. The sample holds under 2,500,000 clones, around 95% seen once. The sample consisted of naive CD4+ T cells sorted from blood. Subset given: CD45RA+ positively selected. These receptors all stem from a man younger than 30 in good health.

V usage is TRBV5-1 and J usage is TRBJ1-1, with D perhaps TRBD1 (5 bases). From germline, CDR1 is SGHRS and CDR2 YFSETQ. Trimming removed 3 bases from V and 5 bases from J, with 14 bases in between. The CDR3 sequence is 14 residues long. DNA for the CDR3: TGCGCCAGCAGCTCACCGGGGGAAGGGACTGAAGCTTTCTTT. It yields the protein CASSSPGEGTEAFF.

A remark on this clone: This sample includes further DNA sequences coding for the same CDR3. The J gene is TRBJ2-2, the V gene TRBV9, with unresolved D. CDR1 SGDLS and CDR2 YYNGEE come from the germline V gene. This CDR3 spans 12 amino acids. V lost 0 bases and J 6 bases, leaving 3 bases between the germline ends. CDR3 loop: CASSVVPGELFF. The CDR3, as DNA: TGTGCCAGCAGCGTAGTTCCCGGGGAGCTGTTTTTT.

V is TRBV25-1 and J is TRBJ2-1; no definite D call. Deletions cut 0 bases from V and 5 bases from J, with 5 bases between. Per the germline V gene, CDR1 is MGHDK and CDR2 is SYGVNS. This CDR3 has 13 amino acids. This chain's CDR3 is CASSEYHDNEQFF. The CDR3 bases are TGTGCCAGCAGTGAATATCATGACAATGAGCAGTTCTTC.

This clone appeared a single time. The J gene is TRBJ1-2, the V gene TRBV7-2, with 10 bases identical to TRBD1. The germline V gene encodes CDR1 SGHTA and CDR2 FQGNSA. The CDR3 is made up of 15 amino acids. V gave up 5 bases and J gave up 6 bases; unmatched junction bases: 9. CDR3: CASSPDLGQGDGYTF. The CDR3 region has the DNA TGTGCCAGCAGCCCCGATCTTGGACAGGGGGATGGCTACACCTTC.

Notes on this clone: This specimen includes other DNA sequences encoding the same CDR3. The chain is built from TRBV6-5 and TRBJ1-3; D possibly corresponds to TRBD1 (5 bases). The ends were cut back, 5 bases at V and 2 bases at J, with 10 bases in the middle. Germline values: CDR1 MNHEY, CDR2 SVGAGI. This CDR3 has 14 residues. In DNA form, the CDR3 reads TGTGCCAGCAGTCGGCAGGGTGCTGGAAACACCATATATTTT. Translation: CASSRQGAGNTIYF.

The chain carries TRBV12-5 and TRBJ2-7; 7 bases are a match to TRBD1. The CDR3 covers 13 residues. Per germline, CDR1 LGHNT and CDR2 FRNRAP. The trim removed 6 bases at V and 2 bases at J, leaving 4 bases unmatched. The CDR3 bases are TGTGCTAGTGGACGGGACAGTACCTACGAGCAGTACTTC. Protein: CASGRDSTYEQYF.

The rearrangement joins TRBV4-3 to TRBJ1-1; D unresolved. V dropped 0 bases and J dropped 4 bases, with 12 bases sitting between them. The length of the CDR3 is 15 residues. Germline V CDR1 and CDR2: LGHNA, YSLEER. The CDR3 reads CASSQEVGSGTEAFF. The CDR3 nucleotides are TGCGCCAGCAGCCAAGAGGTAGGGTCCGGCACTGAAGCTTTCTTT.

The table lists this clone with a count of one. This chain joins TRBV11-2 and TRBJ2-7; D uncertain. This CDR3 has 13 amino acids. CDR1 is SGHAT and CDR2 is FQNNGV in the germline V gene. Trimming removed 3 bases from V and 2 bases from J, with 8 bases in between. CDR3 nucleotide sequence: TGTGCCAGCAGCTTTACCGGTACCTACGAGCAGTACTTC. Translated: CASSFTGTYEQYF.

This chain connects TRBV15 to TRBJ2-2; possibly TRBD2 for D (6 bases). The ends were cut back, 2 bases at V and 6 bases at J, with 7 bases in the middle. In germline, CDR1 is LNHNV, CDR2 YYDKDF (reference sequence). The CDR3 spans 13 residues. The CDR3 nucleotides are TGTGCCACCAGCAGATCTAGCGCCGGGGAGCTGTTTTTT. Protein: CATSRSSAGELFF.

The genes are TRBV6-1 and TRBJ2-2; D unclear. The CDR3 loop spans 12 amino acids. Trimming stripped 11 bases from V and 8 bases from J, with 15 bases between. The germline gives CDR1 MNHNS, CDR2 SASEGT. CDR3 residues: CALSSSWGELFF. The CDR3 DNA is TGTGCCCTTTCCTCGTCCTGGGGGGAGCTGTTTTTT.

V usage is TRBV23-1 and J usage is TRBJ1-3, with a tentative D call TRBD1 (5 bases). TRBV23-1 is an ORF; its function is uncertain. CDR3 length equals 17 residues. V was pared by 6 bases and J by 0 bases, with 18 bases between. The CDR3 spells CASRPEGRSDSGNTIYF. In DNA form, the CDR3 reads TGCGCCAGCAGGCCTGAGGGACGGAGCGACTCTGGAAACACCATATATTTT.

A single count supports this clone. The V gene is TRBV7-2, the J gene TRBJ1-4, with D possibly being TRBD1 (5 bases). The CDR3 has 16 residues. V gave up 5 bases and J gave up 7 bases, with 20 bases separating them. Germline loops: CDR1 SGHTA, CDR2 FQGNSA. CDR3 in amino acids: CASSQQRGVRSEKLFF. The CDR3 nucleotides read TGTGCCAGCAGCCAACAGCGAGGGGTTCGAAGTGAAAAACTGTTTTTT.

The chain's CDR3 is CASSVWGRGTGELFF. The CDR3 bases are TGTGCCAGCAGTGTCTGGGGGCGAGGGACCGGGGAGCTGTTTTTT. This chain joins TRBV6-1 and TRBJ2-2; D may be TRBD1 (6 bases). CDR3 length equals 15 residues. Trimming removed 4 bases from V and 5 bases from J, with 14 bases in between. In germline, CDR1 is MNHNS, CDR2 SASEGT.

The genes are TRBV7-2 and TRBJ2-1; possibly TRBD2 for D (5 bases). This CDR3 comprises 13 residues. V lost 0 bases and J 8 bases, leaving 8 bases between the germline ends. The germline gives CDR1 SGHTA, CDR2 FQGNSA. Here the CDR3 DNA reads TGTGCCAGCAGCTTAGCGGTCGGGGATGAGCAGTTCTTC. Encoded protein: CASSLAVGDEQFF. The variable domain in full, with the rest retrieved from reference TRBV7-2 and TRBJ2-1, is GAGVSQSPSNKVTEKGKDVELRCDPISGHTALYWYRQSLGQGLEFLIYFQGNSAPDKSGLPSDRFSAERTGGSVSTLTIQRTQQEDSAVYLCASSLAVGDEQFFGPGTRLTVL.

The chain has TRBV10-3 and TRBJ1-6; D is unclear. This CDR3 is 16 amino acids long. The germline V gene has CDR1 ENHRY and CDR2 SYGVKD. Trimming pared 4 bases from V and 0 bases from J, leaving 10 bases between. The CDR3 is CAISGVWSSYNSPLHF. The CDR3, as DNA: TGTGCCATCAGTGGGGTATGGAGCTCCTATAATTCACCCCTCCACTTT.

V is TRBV6-5 and J is TRBJ1-1; D unresolved. This CDR3 contains 14 residues. The ends were cut back, 6 bases at V and 1 base at J, with 12 bases in the middle. Germline CDR1 and CDR2: MNHEY and SVGAGI. The CDR3 DNA sequence: TGTGCCAGCAGCCCGGGCGGGCGGAACACTGAAGCTTTCTTT. Amino acids: CASSPGGRNTEAFF.

The V gene is TRBV5-1, the J gene TRBJ2-7; no clear D gene. The germline V gene encodes CDR1 SGHRS and CDR2 YFSETQ. The ends were cut back, 6 bases at V and 0 bases at J, with 19 bases in the middle. CDR3 length: 16 residues. The CDR3 DNA follows: TGCGCCAGCAAAGAGATGGCAGCCGAGCCCTCCTACGAGCAGTACTTC. Amino acid sequence: CASKEMAAEPSYEQYF.

The rearrangement joins TRBV29-1 to TRBJ2-4; D is unresolved. Trimming shortened V by 0 bases and J by 8 bases, and 14 bases separated the two germline ends. Germline-derived CDR1 and CDR2 are SQVTM and ANQGSEA. The CDR3 is 14 residues long. CDR3 loop: CSVEDGMAEDIQYF. CDR3 DNA sequence: TGCAGCGTTGAAGATGGGATGGCGGAAGACATTCAGTACTTC.

This clone was observed a single time. This chain links TRBV15 with TRBJ1-1; D is perhaps TRBD1 (5 bases). Trimming took 2 bases from V and 5 from J, leaving 9 bases between them. The CDR3 length is 13 residues. CDR1 is LNHNV and CDR2 is YYDKDF in the germline V gene (reference sequence). CDR3 nucleotide sequence: TGTGCCACCAGCAGATCGGGGGAGACTGAAGCTTTCTTT. This encodes CATSRSGETEAFF.

The chain has TRBV9 and TRBJ1-2; weak D call: TRBD1 (5 bases). Trimming cost V 0 bases and J 4 bases, with 10 bases left between them. This CDR3 has 14 amino acids. From germline, CDR1 is SGDLS and CDR2 YYNGEE. The CDR3 protein is CASSVGTGIYGYTF. For the CDR3, the DNA is TGTGCCAGCAGCGTAGGAACAGGCATCTATGGCTACACCTTC.

The chain has TRBV25-1 and TRBJ2-7; possible D gene TRBD2, 6 bases. The germline V gene encodes CDR1 MGHDK and CDR2 SYGVNS. The CDR3 has 15 amino acids. Trimming shortened V by 1 base and J by 0 bases, and 10 bases separated the two germline ends. CDR3 amino acids: CASSESGGDSYEQYF. CDR3 coding DNA: TGTGCCAGCAGTGAATCCGGCGGGGACTCCTACGAGCAGTACTTC.

The chain uses TRBV19 and TRBJ2-1; no reliable D call. The V end was cut by 3 bases, the J end by 3 bases, with 9 bases between. Germline lookup yields CDR1 LNHDA and CDR2 SQIVND (reference sequence). The CDR3 contains 14 residues. The CDR3 nucleotides read TGTGCCAGTAGTATCCAGCCCGACTACAATGAGCAGTTCTTC. It is translated as CASSIQPDYNEQFF.

The V call is TRBV28, the J call TRBJ1-4, with unresolved D. V was clipped by 2 bases and J by 4 bases, with 8 bases between them. This CDR3 is 14 amino acids long. The germline gives CDR1 MDHEN, CDR2 SYDVKM. CDR3 loop: CASSLIQVNEKLFF. CDR3 in DNA: TGTGCCAGCAGTTTAATTCAGGTTAATGAAAAACTGTTTTTT.